This is a list of T cell receptor beta chains from one sample in a study of cytotoxic CD8 clonotypes in ibrutinib-treated CLL. Only in-frame clones appear in the TCRdb table, and some are missing; sequencing was by immunoSEQ multiplex PCR. This table holds 35,000 to 55,000 clones, less than 70% found once. The material was PBMCs, obtained after 12 months of ibrutinib treatment. All receptors come from a human donor with chronic lymphocytic leukemia. Each CDR3 is given with its conserved first and last residue. A D gene is named only where the DNA matches it firmly.

NA	TRBV7-2	TRBJ2-3	CASSLATQYF
NA	TRBV9	TRBJ1-4	CASSQPNEKLFF
TRBD1	TRBV28	TRBJ1-3	CASRTGVDTIYF
NA	TRBV6-4	TRBJ1-1	CASSRNMNTEAFF
TRBD1	TRBV14	TRBJ2-2	CASSQDMGTGTNTGELFF
TRBD1	TRBV7-8	TRBJ1-2	CASSLATGTYGYTF
TRBD2	TRBV19	TRBJ2-1	CASSIGGAGLPNEQFF
NA	TRBV7-8	TRBJ1-6	CASSWVGATENSPLHF
NA	TRBV15	TRBJ1-3	CATSRDSPLSGNTIYF
NA	TRBV6-1	TRBJ1-1	CASSPWRGENTEAFF
NA	TRBV13	TRBJ2-6	CASSLRTVAGANVLTF
TRBD2	TRBV18	TRBJ2-1	CASSPPSGGIYNEQFF
NA	TRBV7-8	TRBJ2-6	CASSLAAANVLTF
NA	TRBV29-1	TRBJ2-7	CSVLSRGGSYEQYF
TRBD1	TRBV5-1	TRBJ1-1	CASSLARDRADTEAFF
NA	TRBV6-6	TRBJ2-3	CASSSSDTQYF
NA	TRBV9	TRBJ1-1	CASSVSGNTEAFF
NA	TRBV5-5	TRBJ2-7	CASSLFRGYEQYF
NA	TRBV7-8	TRBJ1-5	CASSSWDAGNQPQHF
TRBD1	TRBV5-6	TRBJ1-5	CASSLDSDRASYSNQPQHF
TRBD1	TRBV7-8	TRBJ2-7	CASSRDRFNEQYF
TRBD1	TRBV18	TRBJ1-5	CASSHGGGTGYSNQPQHF
NA	TRBV18	TRBJ1-2	CASSPLFGRYTF
TRBD1	TRBV29-1	TRBJ1-4	CSVGGNLGQLNEKLFF
NA	TRBV28	TRBJ1-5	CASLQGQMGSQPQHF
TRBD1	TRBV5-1	TRBJ1-4	CASSRTPGQGKNEKLFF
TRBD1	TRBV5-1	TRBJ2-7	CASSLGQGASEQYF
NA	TRBV7-2	TRBJ2-2	CASTPRTVMNTGELFF
TRBD2	TRBV7-2	TRBJ2-1	CASSLERRSGARDEQFF
TRBD2	TRBV4-1	TRBJ2-5	CASSQVVGPELAGEETQYF
NA	TRBV2	TRBJ2-5	CASSEGETQYF
NA	TRBV2	TRBJ2-1	CASSPWGAAAEQFF
TRBD1	TRBV5-6	TRBJ1-4	CASTKGADPTNEKLFF
TRBD1	TRBV5-1	TRBJ1-1	CASSWGQANTEAFF
NA	TRBV2	TRBJ1-6	CASSPTGTRNSPLHF
NA	TRBV6-1	TRBJ1-2	CASSARGFLDGYTF
NA	TRBV29-1	TRBJ1-1	CSVDTGKNTEAFF
NA	TRBV6-5	TRBJ1-1	CASSYTAMNTEAFF
NA	TRBV15	TRBJ1-5	CATSSGAGNNQPQHF
TRBD1	TRBV30	TRBJ1-1	CAWSARQGLHTEAFF
NA	TRBV19	TRBJ1-2	CASSTRGGGANYGYTF
NA	TRBV11-2	TRBJ2-5	CASSLGVFGETQYF
NA	TRBV30	TRBJ2-3	CAWSGGGTDTQYF
TRBD1	TRBV5-1	TRBJ1-1	CASSLPEQGAGWTEAFF
TRBD1	TRBV6-1	TRBJ2-7	CASSAGTGGGEQYF
NA	TRBV6-6	TRBJ1-1	CASTLQGRNTEAFF
NA	TRBV11-2	TRBJ2-1	CASSLRAGSAYNEQFF
NA	TRBV6-5	TRBJ1-5	CASSRGGLGNQPQHF
NA	TRBV27	TRBJ2-3	CASSFAGPDTQYF
TRBD2	TRBV28	TRBJ2-7	CASSPPGAGGYEQYF
NA	TRBV30	TRBJ2-6	CAWSTGTMRFGANVLTF
TRBD1	TRBV7-3	TRBJ1-1	CASSSQTGRRALTEAFF
NA	TRBV28	TRBJ1-6	CASSRTAQRVSPLHF
TRBD1	TRBV29-1	TRBJ2-2	CSGRDRVDTGELFF